This entry lists 10 T cell receptor beta chains sequenced from one sample in a study of beta chain features in type 1 diabetes. Overall study findings and caveats: Patients with Type 1 diabetes showed moderately but significantly shorter TCRB CDR3s in all four CD4+ subsets.

Since all of the isolated RNA was reverse transcribed, expressed TCRB transcripts were what got sequenced. TCRdb's table, derived via immunoSEQ multiplex PCR, lists solely in-frame clones and lacks some. The profile shows about 340,000 clones, about a tenth of them singletons. The antigens of these receptors remain unknown. The sample was central memory CD4+ T cells from blood. The receptors shown here come from a man aged 25-45 years with type 1 diabetes.

This clone was seen ten or more times. This chain uses TRBV19 with TRBJ2-1, with D hard to call. Germline CDR1 LNHDA, CDR2 SQIVND (reference sequence). V was pared by 7 bases and J by 6 bases, with 16 bases between. This CDR3 has 14 residues. As DNA, the CDR3 is TGTGCCAGTACCGACTTGGCCCAACGCAATGAGCAGTTCTTC. Translated, it gives CASTDLAQRNEQFF.

CDR3 nucleotides: TGTGCCAGCAGCTTAGGGGTTGTGGGCAATCAGCCCCAGCATTTT. Translation gives CASSLGVVGNQPQHF. V usage is TRBV11-2 and J usage is TRBJ1-5; D unresolved. The V end was cut by 1 base, the J end by 2 bases, with 9 bases between. The CDR3 totals 15 residues. Germline V gives CDR1 SGHAT, CDR2 FQNNGV. The entire variable domain, with the rest obtained from reference TRBV11-2 and TRBJ1-5, is as follows: EAGVAQSPRYKIIEKRQSVAFWCNPISGHATLYWYQQILGQGPKLLIQFQNNGVVDDSQLPKDRFSAERLKGVDSTLKIQPAKLEDSAVYLCASSLGVVGNQPQHFGDGTRLSIL.

This clone showed up just a few times. The J gene is TRBJ1-2, the V gene TRBV29-1; a possible D gene is TRBD1 (5 bases). Germline V gives CDR1 SQVTM, CDR2 ANQGSEA. The CDR3 sequence is 12 residues long. The ends were cut back, 7 bases at V and 4 bases at J, with 13 bases in the middle. CDR3 nucleotides: TGCAGCGCCTCCGTTGACAGCTATGGCTACACCTTC. Protein sequence: CSASVDSYGYTF.

V usage is TRBV9 and J usage is TRBJ1-2, with no clear D. Deletions cut 0 bases from V and 0 bases from J, with 15 bases between. The CDR3 length is 17 residues. Germline CDR1 and CDR2: SGDLS and YYNGEE. CDR3 residues: CASSVGPVTLANYGYTF. The CDR3 coding sequence is TGTGCCAGCAGCGTAGGTCCGGTCACCTTAGCTAACTATGGCTACACCTTC.

There are a few counts of this clone. This chain uses TRBV9 with TRBJ1-2; the D gene is possibly TRBD1 (5 bases). The germline V and J ends were trimmed by 4 bases and 10 bases, with 20 bases remaining between them. CDR1 is SGDLS, CDR2 YYNGEE, per germline. The CDR3 has 14 amino acids. Here the CDR3 reads CASSPQWGSVIYTF. In nucleotides, the CDR3 is TGTGCCAGCAGCCCCCAATGGGGGTCTGTTATCTACACCTTC.

A few counts support this clone. This chain connects TRBV29-1 to TRBJ1-1, with 8 nucleotides matching TRBD1. Germline V lookup: CDR1 SQVTM, CDR2 ANQGSEA. Unmatched junction bases numbered 11, after V lost 0 bases and J lost 8 bases. The length of the CDR3 is 15 residues. The CDR3 is CSVEDRDRRGEEAFF. In DNA, the CDR3 is TGCAGCGTTGAAGACAGGGACAGGCGAGGGGAGGAAGCTTTCTTT.

There are a few counts of this clone. This chain connects TRBV15 to TRBJ1-5; tentatively, D is TRBD1 (5 bases). Germline CDR1 and CDR2: LNHNV and YYDKDF (reference sequence). The CDR3 is 15 residues long. V lost 5 bases to trimming and J lost 2 bases, with 13 bases between them. CDR3 DNA: TGTGCCACCAGCGCGGGGCTGGGGGGCAATCAGCCCCAGCATTTT. It is translated as CATSAGLGGNQPQHF.

This clone was counted at least ten times. The chain combines TRBV9 with TRBJ2-5; 10 nucleotides agree with TRBD2. Germline V gene data show CDR1 as SGDLS and CDR2 as YYNGEE. The CDR3 is 15 residues long. Trimming at V came to 2 bases and at J to 5 bases, leaving 6 bases not matched to a gene. The CDR3 nucleotides read TGTGCCAGCAGCGTGTCTAGCGGGGGCCCGGAGACCCAGTACTTC. Translation gives CASSVSSGGPETQYF.

This chain connects TRBV25-1 to TRBJ1-1; 7 bases align to TRBD1. CDR1 and CDR2 (germline): MGHDK, SYGVNS. The CDR3 sequence is 15 residues long. Losses at the gene ends were 1 base for V and 4 bases for J; bases not matched to a gene: 6. The CDR3 spells CASSESGGVSTEAFF. In DNA form, the CDR3 reads TGTGCCAGCAGTGAATCAGGGGGGGTTAGCACTGAAGCTTTCTTT.

This clone was seen only a few times. One base away lies a much larger clone, so this may be a sequencing read error. The chain recombines TRBV5-6 with TRBJ2-5; D unresolved. The CDR3 totals 11 residues. Germline values: CDR1 SGHDT, CDR2 YYEEEE. V was shortened by 4 bases and J by 1 base, with 2 bases between the two germline ends. CDR3 sequence: CASSRQETQYF. The CDR3 bases are TGTGCCAGCAGCCGCCAAGAGACCCAGTACTTC.